This entry describes one TCR beta chain. These data originate in a study of blood T cell repertoires in COVID-19. Clones were read by immunoSEQ multiplex PCR, and TCRdb kept only the in-frame ones, dropping some. The table shows 200,000 to 250,000 clones, with around nine tenths occurring only once. The sample consisted of peripheral blood. This clonotype was obtained from a man between 18 and 29 years old with active or convalescent COVID-19.

The CDR3 DNA reads TGTGCCTGGAGTGTAGGTCTAGCGGGACTCTCCTACGAGCAGTACTTC. Translating it yields CAWSVGLAGLSYEQYF. The chain joins TRBV30 to TRBJ2-7; 9 bases are shared with TRBD2. V gave up 0 bases and J gave up 0 bases; unmatched junction bases: 6. This CDR3 has 16 residues. Germline loops: CDR1 GTSNPN, CDR2 SVGIG (reference sequence).